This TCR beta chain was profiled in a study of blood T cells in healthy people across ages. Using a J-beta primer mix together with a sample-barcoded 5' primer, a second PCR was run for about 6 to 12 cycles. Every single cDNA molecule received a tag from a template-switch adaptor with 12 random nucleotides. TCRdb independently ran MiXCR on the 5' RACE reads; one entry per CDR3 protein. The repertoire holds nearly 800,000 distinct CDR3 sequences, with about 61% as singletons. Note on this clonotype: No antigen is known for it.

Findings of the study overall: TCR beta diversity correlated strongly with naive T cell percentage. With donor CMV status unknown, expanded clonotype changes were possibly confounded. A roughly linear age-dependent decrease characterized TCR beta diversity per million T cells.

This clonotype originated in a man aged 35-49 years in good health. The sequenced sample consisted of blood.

The CDR3 DNA sequence: TGTGCCAGCAGCTCCCAGCGGGGACAGACCGGGGAGCTGTTTTTT. This encodes CASSSQRGQTGELFF. The chain carries TRBV6-5 and TRBJ2-2, with D perhaps being TRBD1 or TRBD2 (7 bases each). The CDR3 is 15 residues long. V was shortened by 6 bases and J by 5 bases, with 16 bases between the two germline ends. From germline, CDR1 is MNHEY and CDR2 SVGAGI.